Described below is a single T cell receptor beta chain sequence and its context. Antigen unknown. TCR beta rearrangements were amplified from peripheral blood genomic DNA. This sample was included in a study of T cell repertoires in aging, cancer and after chemotherapy. Study at large: Donor ages fell into six groups from 30 or younger up to 70 or older. The full dataset contained around 8.2 million TCR reads.

Trimming left V 2 bases short and J 4 bases short, with 13 bases between. The CDR3 totals 15 residues. Germline CDR1 reads LNHDA; CDR2 reads SQIVND (reference sequence). Rearranged V-D-J TRB sequences were amplified with a mixed TRB-A/B primer pool. TCRdb reprocessed the multiplex PCR reads via MiXCR and lists one record per CDR3 protein. In the table there are over 850 distinct CDR3 sequences, about 32% of which are singletons. Study-wide results and caveats: In cancer patients, declining TCR diversity with age involved lost richness and lost evenness.

This TCR was sampled from a human donor with a solid tumor. Material: blood. The chain couples TRBV19 to TRBJ2-3, with D unclear. CDR3 nucleotide sequence: TGTGCCAGTAGTATACCGGGTTTGAGCGCAGATACGCAGTATTTT. As protein: CASSIPGLSADTQYF.